The text below deals with one TCR beta chain. Its specificity is unknown. Some clones are missing from TCRdb's copy, which holds only in-frame ones; the method was immunoSEQ multiplex PCR. Of about 36,000 clones in the sample, roughly 95% were seen once. The sample originates from a study of graft-versus-host responses after intestinal transplantation. Across the study: Anti-thymocyte globulin induction preceded approximately three years of tacrolimus and steroid maintenance in all recipients.

Regarding the study as a whole: Declining HvG levels early post-transplant were linked to peak circulating GvH clone levels. Recipient marrow showed GvH clones, some seen first in ileum or blood.

This TCR derives from a human donor who was the organ donor for an intestinal transplant. Specimen: unstimulated CD4+ T cells sorted from spleen or lymph node cells, collected before transplant.

CDR3 in DNA: TGTGCCAGCAGGGGGACAGGGGATCGGGGGGCCCAGTACTTC. It encodes CASRGTGDRGAQYF. V gene TRBV11-2 combines with J gene TRBJ2-5, with 10 positions matching TRBD1. J was trimmed by 9 bases and V by 6 bases; bases with no gene match: 10. CDR3 length equals 14 residues. CDR1 SGHAT and CDR2 FQNNGV come from the germline V gene. Supplemented by reference TRBV11-2 and TRBJ2-5, the full variable domain reads EAGVAQSPRYKIIEKRQSVAFWCNPISGHATLYWYQQILGQGPKLLIQFQNNGVVDDSQLPKDRFSAERLKGVDSTLKIQPAKLEDSAVYLCASRGTGDRGAQYFGPGTRLLVL.